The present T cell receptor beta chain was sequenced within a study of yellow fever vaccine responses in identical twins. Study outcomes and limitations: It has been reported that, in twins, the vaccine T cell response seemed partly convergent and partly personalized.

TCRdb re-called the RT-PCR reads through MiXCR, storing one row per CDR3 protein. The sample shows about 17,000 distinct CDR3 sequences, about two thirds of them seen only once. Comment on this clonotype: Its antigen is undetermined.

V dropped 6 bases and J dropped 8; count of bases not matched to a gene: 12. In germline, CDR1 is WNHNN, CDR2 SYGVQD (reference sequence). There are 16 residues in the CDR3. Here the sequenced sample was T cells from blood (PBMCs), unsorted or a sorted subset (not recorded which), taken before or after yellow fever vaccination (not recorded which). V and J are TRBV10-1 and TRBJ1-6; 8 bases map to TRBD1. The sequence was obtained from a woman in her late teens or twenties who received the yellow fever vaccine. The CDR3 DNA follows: TGCGCCAGCAGGTCACACACAGGGGGGCGAGATTCACCCCTCCACTTT. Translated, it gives CASRSHTGGRDSPLHF.